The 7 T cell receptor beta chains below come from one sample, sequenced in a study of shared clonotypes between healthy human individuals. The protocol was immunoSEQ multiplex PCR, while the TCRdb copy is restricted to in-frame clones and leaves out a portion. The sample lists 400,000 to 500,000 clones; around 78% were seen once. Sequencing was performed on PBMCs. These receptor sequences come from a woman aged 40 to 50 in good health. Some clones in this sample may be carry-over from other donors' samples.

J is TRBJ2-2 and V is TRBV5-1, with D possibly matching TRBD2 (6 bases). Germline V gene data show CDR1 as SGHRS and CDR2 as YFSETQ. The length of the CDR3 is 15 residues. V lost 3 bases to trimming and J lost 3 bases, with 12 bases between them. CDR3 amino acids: CASSSDYLDTGELFF. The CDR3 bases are TGCGCCAGCAGCTCGGACTACCTGGACACCGGGGAGCTGTTTTTT. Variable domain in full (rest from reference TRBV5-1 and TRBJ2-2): KAGVTQTPRYLIKTRGQQVTLSCSPISGHRSVSWYQQTPGQGLQFLFEYFSETQRNKGNFPGRFSGRQFSNSRSEMNVSTLELGDSALYLCASSSDYLDTGELFFGEGSRLTVL.

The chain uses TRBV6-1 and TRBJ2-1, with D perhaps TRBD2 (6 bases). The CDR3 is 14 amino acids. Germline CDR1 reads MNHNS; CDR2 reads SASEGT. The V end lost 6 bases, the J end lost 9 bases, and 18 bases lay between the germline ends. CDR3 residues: CASSQAEGESEQFF. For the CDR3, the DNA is TGTGCCAGCAGCCAAGCGGAGGGAGAGAGTGAGCAGTTCTTC.

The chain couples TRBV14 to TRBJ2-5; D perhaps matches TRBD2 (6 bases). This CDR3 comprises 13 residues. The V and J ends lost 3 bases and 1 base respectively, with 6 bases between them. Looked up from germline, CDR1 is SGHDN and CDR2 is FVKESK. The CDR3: CASSQGGQETQYF. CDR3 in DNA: TGTGCCAGCAGCCAGGGGGGCCAAGAGACCCAGTACTTC.

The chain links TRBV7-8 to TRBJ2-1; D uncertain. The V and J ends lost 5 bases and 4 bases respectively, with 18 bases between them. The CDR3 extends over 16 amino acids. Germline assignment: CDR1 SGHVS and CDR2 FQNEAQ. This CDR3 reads CASSPRGLDLYNEQFF. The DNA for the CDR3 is TGTGCCAGCAGCCCACGTGGGCTAGATCTTTACAATGAGCAGTTCTTC.

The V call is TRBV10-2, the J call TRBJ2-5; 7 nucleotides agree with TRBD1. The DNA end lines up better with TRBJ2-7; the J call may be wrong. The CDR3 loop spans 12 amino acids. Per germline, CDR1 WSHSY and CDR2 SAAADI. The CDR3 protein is CASSGQAYEQYF. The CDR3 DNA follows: TGCGCCAGCTCCGGACAGGCCTACGAGCAGTACTTC.

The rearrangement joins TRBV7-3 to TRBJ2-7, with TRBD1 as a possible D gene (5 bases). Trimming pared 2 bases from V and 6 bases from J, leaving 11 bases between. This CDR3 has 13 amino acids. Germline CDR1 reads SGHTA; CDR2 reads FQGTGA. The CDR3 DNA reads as TGTGCCAGCAGCTTAGGCAGGGAAAGCGAGCAGTACTTC. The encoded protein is CASSLGRESEQYF.

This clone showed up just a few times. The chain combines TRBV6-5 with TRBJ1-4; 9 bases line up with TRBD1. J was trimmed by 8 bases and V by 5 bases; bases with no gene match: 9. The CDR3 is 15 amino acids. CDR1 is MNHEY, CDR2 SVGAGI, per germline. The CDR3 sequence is CASSGLGQGGEKLFF. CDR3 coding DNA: TGTGCCAGCAGTGGGCTGGGACAGGGTGGGGAAAAACTGTTTTTT.